This T cell receptor beta chain was identified in a study of cytomegalovirus exposure and HLA in healthy donors. Donors were ostensibly healthy at sampling, although undocumented immune exposures were probable. The PCR had 60 Vbeta and 13 Jbeta primers. The data were produced by immunoSEQ multiplex PCR, yet TCRdb's version contains in-frame clones alone and is incomplete. Of about 200,000 clones listed, over 70% are singletons. Per germline, CDR1 SGHNT and CDR2 YENEEA. V trimming: 4 bases; J trimming: 7 bases; junction bases outside the gene matches: 9. The CDR3 length is 15 residues. The sample taken for sequencing was PBMCs. The receptor's source is a man between 40 and 49 years old in good health and CMV-seropositive. The chain has TRBV11-3 and TRBJ2-1; 8 bases fit TRBD2. The CDR3 spells CASSSTSGRGNEQFF. The CDR3 region has the DNA TGTGCCAGCAGCTCGACGAGCGGGAGAGGGAATGAGCAGTTCTTC.